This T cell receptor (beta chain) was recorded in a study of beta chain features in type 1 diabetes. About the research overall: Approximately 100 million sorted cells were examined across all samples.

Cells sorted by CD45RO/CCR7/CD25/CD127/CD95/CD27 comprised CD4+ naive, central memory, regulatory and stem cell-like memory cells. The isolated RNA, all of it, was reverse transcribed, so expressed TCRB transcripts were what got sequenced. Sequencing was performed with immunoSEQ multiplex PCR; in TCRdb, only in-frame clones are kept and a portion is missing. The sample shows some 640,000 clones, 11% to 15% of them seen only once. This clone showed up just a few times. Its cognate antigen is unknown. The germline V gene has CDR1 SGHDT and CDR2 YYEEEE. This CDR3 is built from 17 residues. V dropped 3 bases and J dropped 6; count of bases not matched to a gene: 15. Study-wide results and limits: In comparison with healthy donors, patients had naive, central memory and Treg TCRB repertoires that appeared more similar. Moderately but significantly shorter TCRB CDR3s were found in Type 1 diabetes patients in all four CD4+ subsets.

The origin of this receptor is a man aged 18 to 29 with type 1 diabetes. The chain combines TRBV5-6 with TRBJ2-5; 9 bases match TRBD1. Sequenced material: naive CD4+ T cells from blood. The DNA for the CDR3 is TGTGCCAGCAGCTCACAGAAATCAAGACAGGGGGTAAAGACCCAGTACTTC. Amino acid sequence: CASSSQKSRQGVKTQYF.